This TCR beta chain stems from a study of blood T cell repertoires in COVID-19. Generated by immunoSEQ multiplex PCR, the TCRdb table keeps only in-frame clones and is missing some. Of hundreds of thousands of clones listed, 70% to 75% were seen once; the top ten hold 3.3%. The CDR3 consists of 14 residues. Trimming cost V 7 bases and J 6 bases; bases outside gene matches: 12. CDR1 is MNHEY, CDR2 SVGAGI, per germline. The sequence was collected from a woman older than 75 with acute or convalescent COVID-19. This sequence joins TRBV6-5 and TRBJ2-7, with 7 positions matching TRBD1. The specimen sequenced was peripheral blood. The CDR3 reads CASNIGGLSSEQYF. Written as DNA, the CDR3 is TGTGCCAGCAACATAGGGGGCTTGTCAAGCGAGCAGTACTTC.